This TCR beta chain was captured in a study of OX40 agonist ivuxolimab in advanced cancers. Judged by abundance, this clone is medium-sized (0.01 to 0.1%). With 8 bases removed from V and 8 bases from J, the gap between germline ends came to 12 bases. Germline assignment: CDR1 MNHNS and CDR2 SASEGT. This CDR3 comprises 11 residues. Repertoires were generated with immunoSEQ multiplex PCR, while TCRdb's copy carries only in-frame clones and drops some. The data show some 48,000 clones, roughly 84% seen once. The V and J genes are TRBV6-1 and TRBJ1-2, with a possible D match to TRBD1 (5 bases). The material was CD4+ or CD8+ T cells sorted from blood, obtained in a trial of the OX40 agonist ivuxolimab. The receptor was derived from an adult with an advanced solid tumor such as melanoma, head and neck, liver or kidney cancer. The chain's CDR3 is CASLGQPGYTF. In DNA form, the CDR3 reads TGTGCCAGCCTGGGGCAGCCGGGCTACACCTTC.